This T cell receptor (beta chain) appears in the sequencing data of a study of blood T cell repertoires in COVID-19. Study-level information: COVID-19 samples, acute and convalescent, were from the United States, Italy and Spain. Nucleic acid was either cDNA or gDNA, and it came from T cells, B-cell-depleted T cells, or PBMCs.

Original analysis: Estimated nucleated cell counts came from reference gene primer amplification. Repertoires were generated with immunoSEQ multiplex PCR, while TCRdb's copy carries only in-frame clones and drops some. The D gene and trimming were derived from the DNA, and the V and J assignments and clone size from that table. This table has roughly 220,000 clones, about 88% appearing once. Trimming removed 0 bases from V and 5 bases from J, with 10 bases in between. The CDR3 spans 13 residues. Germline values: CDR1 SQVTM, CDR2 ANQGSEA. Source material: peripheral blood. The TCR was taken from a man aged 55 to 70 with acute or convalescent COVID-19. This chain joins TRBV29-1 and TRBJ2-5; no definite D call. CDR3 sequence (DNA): TGCAGCGTTGAAGATCTGGGCCGGGAGACCCAGTACTTC. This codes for CSVEDLGRETQYF.